This T cell receptor beta chain stems from a study of blood T cells in healthy people across ages. Study outcomes and limitations: Diversity was estimated from one million T cells, and these estimates were considered underestimates.

CDR3 length: 14 amino acids. V lost 3 bases to trimming and J lost 4 bases, with 11 bases between them. Turning to this clonotype: Antigen: not known.

Combining a sample-barcoded 5' primer with a J-beta primer mix, a second PCR ran for roughly 7 to 12 cycles. TCRdb reprocessed the 5' RACE reads with MiXCR, giving one entry per CDR3 protein. The sample includes roughly 1,100,000 distinct CDR3 sequences, approximately 25% of them seen just once. These records were also assigned to another study, of T cells of mothers and their children.

The chain combines TRBV12-3 or TRBV12-4 with TRBJ2-3; D may be TRBD2 (5 bases). The sample taken for sequencing was blood. The TCR sequence derives from a girl aged 2-15 years in good health. Here the CDR3 reads CASSFGEMADTQYF. The CDR3, as DNA: TGTGCCAGCAGTTTTGGGGAGATGGCAGATACGCAGTATTTT.